What follows are 10 T cell receptor beta chains derived from one specimen sequenced in a study of metastatic and nonmetastatic thyroid tumors. MiXCR re-clonotyped the PCR reads for TCRdb. This sample has 40,000 to 50,000 clones, with around 10% found just once. Patients had received no treatment of any kind before thyroid surgery. Source material: blood. Receptor source: a male donor with papillary thyroid cancer or a benign thyroid nodule (not recorded which). Some clones in this sample may be carry-over from other donors' samples.

About this clone: A much larger clonotype is one base distant, so this may be a read error. The sample carries other DNA sequences with the same CDR3. The chain uses TRBV20-1 and TRBJ2-1, with 7 bases that match TRBD1. CDR3 length: 13 residues. The germline gives CDR1 DFQATT, CDR2 SNEGSKA (reference sequence). The CDR3 DNA follows: TGCAGCGCTCCCCGGGACAGAGGTTTGCAAGAGTTCTTC. Protein: CSAPRDRGLQEFF.

This clone was detected ten times or more. The V gene is TRBV7-2, the J gene TRBJ2-1; 9 bases are a match to TRBD2. The CDR3 has 16 residues. Unmatched junction bases numbered 13, after V lost 3 bases and J lost 10 bases. Germline V lookup: CDR1 SGHTA, CDR2 FQGNSA. The CDR3 DNA follows: TGTGCCAGCAGCTTCTGGCGGGAGGGCCCCGGAGGCGAGCAGTTCTTC. Encoded protein: CASSFWREGPGGEQFF.

This clone was observed at least ten times. The chain has TRBV20-1 and TRBJ2-7; D might be TRBD2 (6 bases). The V and J ends lost 2 bases and 5 bases respectively, with 13 bases between them. Per germline, CDR1 DFQATT and CDR2 SNEGSKA (reference sequence). CDR3 length equals 13 residues. The DNA of the CDR3 is TGCAGTGCTAGACGCGGGATCCGCCACGAGCAGTACTTC. Translating gives CSARRGIRHEQYF.

This clone has ten or more counts. J is TRBJ2-5 and V is TRBV29-1; D is unclear. This CDR3 has 16 amino acids. Trimming took off 5 bases at V and 5 bases at J, with 24 bases between the two ends. Germline assignment: CDR1 SQVTM and CDR2 ANQGSEA. Here the CDR3 DNA reads TGCAGCGTTCAGCCCACGGCAGAAATTTTAGTCGAGACCCAGTACTTC. Protein: CSVQPTAEILVETQYF.

There are a few counts of this clone. The chain recombines TRBV28 with TRBJ2-3; D ambiguous. CDR1 is MDHEN and CDR2 is SYDVKM in the germline V gene. The CDR3 has 17 amino acids. V was cut by 5 bases and J by 2 bases, with 20 bases left in between. DNA of the CDR3: TGTGCCAGCAGTAACCCATCTGGTCTGGGCTTCACAGATACGCAGTATTTT. Encoded protein: CASSNPSGLGFTDTQYF.

This clone has a count of ten or more. V gene TRBV6-1 combines with J gene TRBJ2-5; 7 nucleotides line up with TRBD2. V shed 6 bases and J 3 bases; nucleotides not matched to a gene: 10. Germline CDR1 MNHNS, CDR2 SASEGT. This CDR3 has 15 residues. DNA of the CDR3: TGTGCCAGCAGCCCCTTTAAACGGGGGGAAGAGACCCAGTACTTC. Translating it yields CASSPFKRGEETQYF.

This clone was counted many times. A junction end diverges from the germline sequence, so it may reflect a read error. The chain carries TRBV20-1 and TRBJ2-7, with 10 bases matching TRBD1. This CDR3 is 15 amino acids long. Germline V CDR1 and CDR2: DFQATT, SNEGSKA (reference sequence). The CDR3 DNA follows: TGCAGTGCCCCGGGACAGGGGTTTTTTGGAAACCGGGGGACCTTC. It codes for CSAPGQGFFGNRGTF.

This clone was observed at least ten times. The chain couples TRBV19 to TRBJ1-1; no firm D call. This CDR3 spans 16 amino acids. CDR1 and CDR2 from the germline V gene are LNHDA and SQIVND (reference sequence). Trimming shortened V by 4 bases and J by 2 bases, and 17 bases separated the two germline ends. CDR3 amino acids: CASSSTFAGFNTEAFF. For the CDR3, the DNA is TGTGCCAGTAGTAGTACCTTTGCAGGATTTAACACTGAAGCTTTCTTT.

In this sample, this clone turned up many times. This chain connects TRBV5-5 to TRBJ2-1; D not resolved. V lost 0 bases and J 3 bases, leaving 16 bases between the germline ends. Germline V gene lookup returns CDR1 SGHKS and CDR2 YYEKEE (reference sequence). The CDR3 contains 17 residues. The chain's CDR3 is CASSLAFSGLVYNEQFF. The CDR3 DNA is TGTGCCAGCAGCTTGGCCTTCTCCGGGTTGGTCTACAATGAGCAGTTCTTC.

This clone was seen ten or more times. In the same sample, other DNA sequences code for this CDR3. The CDR3 loop is CASSSDGFLTDTQYF. The CDR3 region has the DNA TGTGCCAGCAGTTCGGACGGGTTCCTCACAGATACGCAGTATTTT. The J gene is TRBJ2-3, the V gene TRBV2; D ambiguous. This CDR3 contains 15 residues. Germline lookup yields CDR1 SNHLY and CDR2 FYNNEI. Between the trimmed V and J ends, which lost 5 bases and 2 bases, there was a span of 14 bases.